The rows below give T cell receptor beta chains drawn from one sample of a study of T cell repertoires in cytomegalovirus infection. TCRdb independently ran MiXCR on the reads; one entry per CDR3 protein. The sample carries about 450,000 distinct CDR3 sequences, approximately 31% recorded once. The sample was PBMCs. All receptors derive from a human donor in good health (CMV status not recorded). Some clones in this sample may be carry-over from other donors' samples. Each CDR3 is given with its conserved first and last residue.

CASSFQRRGGGETPSF TRBJ2-5 TRBV7-2
CATSDHSGGLSSYNEQFF TRBJ2-1 TRBV24-1
CASSRVQGRTEAFF TRBJ1-1 TRBV19
CASSSRSTVPTGNTQYF TRBJ2-3 TRBV28
CAISAQEYYEQYF TRBJ2-7 TRBV10-3
CASSTLMNTEAFF TRBJ1-1 TRBV6-1
CATSRAGAGANVLTF TRBJ2-6 TRBV24-1
CSVQGGPTAGETQYF TRBJ2-5 TRBV29-1
CASSPSPGQAVKLFF TRBJ1-4 TRBV28
CASSHAGTGNTEAFF TRBJ1-1 TRBV4-1
CAWMGQDSSYEQYF TRBJ2-7 TRBV30
CASSTTGRDSSYEQYF TRBJ2-7 TRBV28
CASSPGTLSYEQYF TRBJ2-7 TRBV12-3/TRBV12-4
CASSYSTGGDEQYF TRBJ2-7 TRBV6-5
CASSFGRETYEQYF TRBJ2-7 TRBV7-6
CASSDLLWDTYEQYF TRBJ2-7 TRBV6-6
CASIEGQIDNYGYTF TRBJ1-2 TRBV5-1
CASSERGGRQDTQYF TRBJ2-3 TRBV6-1
CAGSLVQGRETQYF TRBJ2-5 TRBV11-2
CSARDRQGAYQPQHF TRBJ1-5 TRBV20-1
CASSLRIDRANTEAFF TRBJ1-1 TRBV7-2
CASSHPGPGTYEQFF TRBJ2-1 TRBV28
CASREWLGVGETQYF TRBJ2-5 TRBV7-9
CASSNRGYSNQPQHF TRBJ1-5 TRBV12-3/TRBV12-4
CASRTLMNTEAFF TRBJ1-1 TRBV25-1
CASSLWGQGIVYEQYF TRBJ2-7 TRBV7-8